The 31 T cell receptor beta chains reported below all come from one sample, sequenced in a study of radiation and T cells in renal cell carcinoma. Specified time point: blood 2 weeks post-SBRT. Treatment indicated: 15 Gy SBRT to primary tumor, nephrectomy 4 weeks later. Measured with immunoSEQ multiplex PCR; TCRdb has only the in-frame clones, and not every one. The profile shows 150,000 to 190,000 clones, roughly 89% of them singletons. Specimen: blood, collected from a patient whose treatment included radiotherapy and nephrectomy. The receptors shown here come from a woman between 45 and 60 years old with renal cell carcinoma.

V is TRBV9 and J is TRBJ2-5, with no clear D. This CDR3 spans 14 amino acids. The germline V and J ends were trimmed by 0 bases and 1 base, with 7 bases remaining between them. Germline CDR1 SGDLS, CDR2 YYNGEE. This chain's CDR3 is CASSVAVSQETQYF. The CDR3 coding sequence is TGTGCCAGCAGCGTAGCGGTCAGCCAAGAGACCCAGTACTTC. The variable domain in full, with the rest retrieved from reference TRBV9 and TRBJ2-5, is DSGVTQTPKHLITATGQRVTLRCSPRSGDLSVYWYQQSLDQGLQFLIQYYNGEERAKGNILERFSAQQFPDLHSELNLSSLELGDSALYFCASSVAVSQETQYFGPGTRLLVL.

This sequence joins TRBV23-1 and TRBJ1-5; D is ambiguous. TRBV23-1 is noted as an ORF with a role that remains uncertain. The CDR3 length is 15 residues. Trimming removed 3 bases at V and 9 bases at J, with 18 bases between. CDR3 sequence reads: CASSHPGPVQRPQHF. In DNA form, the CDR3 reads TGCGCCAGCAGTCACCCCGGGCCCGTTCAGAGGCCCCAGCATTTT.

This clone was counted a single time. The rearrangement uses TRBV4-1 and TRBJ2-5, with 10 bases fitting TRBD2. J gave up 2 bases and V 1 base, and 1 base lay outside the gene matches. This CDR3 contains 15 residues. CDR1 and CDR2 from the germline V gene are MGHRA and YSYEKL. The CDR3 sequence: CASSQGTSGQETQYF. DNA of the CDR3: TGCGCCAGCAGCCAAGGGACTAGCGGACAAGAGACCCAGTACTTC.

The V gene is TRBV6-5, the J gene TRBJ1-2; D is possibly TRBD1 (6 bases). Trimming left V 2 bases short and J 8 bases short, with 12 bases between. This CDR3 comprises 13 residues. CDR1 and CDR2 from the germline V gene are MNHEY and SVGAGI. The DNA of the CDR3 is TGTGCCAGCAGTTACACAGGGTCGAAAGGCTACACCTTC. Its translation: CASSYTGSKGYTF.

The rearrangement joins TRBV7-2 to TRBJ2-7; perhaps TRBD1 as D (5 bases). The V end lost 0 bases, the J end lost 6 bases, and 15 bases lay between the germline ends. The CDR3 has 15 amino acids. Germline loops: CDR1 SGHTA, CDR2 FQGNSA. The CDR3 sequence: CASSLAGDGASEQYF. The CDR3 nucleotides read TGTGCCAGCAGCTTAGCAGGGGATGGGGCTAGCGAGCAGTACTTC.

This CDR3 reads CASSSVRGNRQPQHF. CDR3 bases: TGTGCCAGCAGTTCAGTCAGGGGGAATCGTCAGCCCCAGCATTTT. The chain links TRBV6-5 to TRBJ1-5, with 7 bases identical to TRBD1. Trimming took 4 bases from V and 6 from J; bases not matched to a gene: 9. Germline V gene sequence: CDR1 MNHEY, CDR2 SVGAGI. The length of the CDR3 is 15 residues.

The chain has TRBV7-2 and TRBJ1-3; D unclear. Trimming pared 0 bases from V and 0 bases from J, leaving 6 bases between. The CDR3 is 15 residues long. Per germline, CDR1 SGHTA and CDR2 FQGNSA. CDR3 protein: CASSLARFSGNTIYF. DNA for the CDR3: TGTGCCAGCAGCTTAGCGCGGTTCTCTGGAAACACCATATATTTT. The full variable domain, rest sourced from reference TRBV7-2 and TRBJ1-3, is GAGVSQSPSNKVTEKGKDVELRCDPISGHTALYWYRQSLGQGLEFLIYFQGNSAPDKSGLPSDRFSAERTGGSVSTLTIQRTQQEDSAVYLCASSLARFSGNTIYFGEGSWLTVV.

The chain uses TRBV4-1 and TRBJ2-1, with D perhaps TRBD1 or TRBD2 (5 bases each). Trimming left V 3 bases short and J 0 bases short, with 12 bases between. Germline V gene sequence: CDR1 MGHRA, CDR2 YSYEKL. CDR3 size: 16 residues. As DNA, the CDR3 is TGCGCCAGCAGCCACCCCGGGGCCCGCTCCTACAATGAGCAGTTCTTC. It is translated as CASSHPGARSYNEQFF.

The CDR3 DNA reads TGTGCCAGCAGTGAATCCACAGGGTCCTTTTCACCCCTCCACTTT. This translates into CASSESTGSFSPLHF. The chain carries TRBV25-1 and TRBJ1-6; D perhaps matches TRBD1 (6 bases). The germline V and J ends were trimmed by 1 base and 9 bases, with 13 bases remaining between them. This CDR3 region has 15 residues. Germline-derived CDR1 and CDR2 are MGHDK and SYGVNS.

This chain joins TRBV6-5 and TRBJ2-7; unclear D gene. Trimming cost V 4 bases and J 3 bases, with 10 bases left between them. In germline, CDR1 is MNHEY, CDR2 SVGAGI. The CDR3 sequence is 13 residues long. The DNA of the CDR3 is TGTGCCAGCAGTTCTCTTGGCCGCTACGAGCAGTACTTC. It is translated as CASSSLGRYEQYF.

This chain joins TRBV30 and TRBJ2-1; 8 bases are a match to TRBD1. With V trimmed by 5 bases and J by 10 bases, 13 bases remained unmatched. Germline lookup yields CDR1 GTSNPN and CDR2 SVGIG (reference sequence). The CDR3 is 14 residues long. CDR3 sequence (DNA): TGTGCCTGGGATCCGGGACAGGCCAACCCAGAGCAGTTCTTC. Protein: CAWDPGQANPEQFF. Filled out from reference TRBV30 and TRBJ2-1, the complete variable domain reads SQTIHQWPATLVQPVGSPLSLECTVEGTSNPNLYWYRQAAGRGLQLLFYSVGIGQISSEVPQNLSASRPQDRQFILSSKKLLLSDSGFYLCAWDPGQANPEQFFGPGTRLTVL.

The chain employs TRBV10-3 and TRBJ2-7; D gene uncertain. The germline gives CDR1 ENHRY, CDR2 SYGVKD. The CDR3 contains 14 residues. V lost 3 bases and J 0 bases, leaving 9 bases between the germline ends. This chain's CDR3 is CAISDVFTSYEQYF. The CDR3 coding sequence is TGTGCCATCAGTGATGTCTTCACCTCCTACGAGCAGTACTTC.

This chain uses TRBV19 with TRBJ1-2; tentatively, D is TRBD1 (6 bases). CDR3 size: 14 residues. Between the trimmed V and J ends, which lost 8 bases and 8 bases, there was a span of 21 bases. Germline loops: CDR1 LNHDA, CDR2 SQIVND (reference sequence). The CDR3 loop is CASEEGDSRYGYTF. The CDR3 nucleotides read TGTGCCAGTGAAGAGGGGGATTCGCGATACGGCTACACCTTC.

The chain is built from TRBV5-1 and TRBJ2-7, with 9 bases lining up with TRBD1. Germline-derived CDR1 and CDR2 are SGHRS and YFSETQ. This CDR3 has 15 amino acids. V trimming: 4 bases; J trimming: 2 bases; junction bases outside the gene matches: 7. CDR3 in amino acids: CASSPDRGGTYEQYF. The DNA for the CDR3 is TGCGCCAGCAGCCCGGACAGGGGAGGGACCTACGAGCAGTACTTC.

V usage is TRBV25-1 and J usage is TRBJ1-4; D is unresolved. The length of the CDR3 is 14 residues. Trimming cost V 6 bases and J 3 bases, with 11 bases left between them. The germline CDR1 and CDR2 sequences are MGHDK and SYGVNS. The CDR3 nucleotides read TGTGCCAGCAGCCAGGCGCAGGCTAATGAAAAACTGTTTTTT. It yields the protein CASSQAQANEKLFF.

Only a few counts were recorded for this clone. This sequence joins TRBV7-2 and TRBJ1-5; TRBD1 matches at 10 bases. Germline-derived CDR1 and CDR2 are SGHTA and FQGNSA. There are 15 residues in the CDR3. Trimming at V came to 5 bases and at J to 6 bases, leaving 7 bases not matched to a gene. The CDR3 sequence: CASSGGQGGVQPQHF. The CDR3 bases are TGTGCCAGCAGCGGTGGACAGGGGGGTGTTCAGCCCCAGCATTTT.

This clone has just one count. J is TRBJ1-1 and V is TRBV18; D gene ambiguous. Germline assignment: CDR1 KGHSH and CDR2 LQKENI. Trimming cost V 3 bases and J 4 bases, with 12 bases left between them. The CDR3 runs 14 residues. CDR3 bases: TGTGCCAGCTCACCGAGTGATCTAGGCACTGAAGCTTTCTTT. Translated, it gives CASSPSDLGTEAFF.

The V and J genes are TRBV29-1 and TRBJ2-5, with 8 bases aligning to TRBD2. V shed 5 bases, J shed 5 bases, and the junction held 4 bases outside the gene matches. The CDR3 has 12 amino acids. The germline V gene has CDR1 SQVTM and CDR2 ANQGSEA. The CDR3 nucleotides read TGCAGCGTTACGACTAGCGACGAGACCCAGTACTTC. Encoded protein: CSVTTSDETQYF.

In regard to this clone: Other DNA sequences in the sample encode the same CDR3. The J gene is TRBJ1-1, the V gene TRBV18, with D possibly matching TRBD1 (6 bases). V dropped 4 bases and J dropped 2 bases, with 11 bases sitting between them. Germline CDR1 KGHSH, CDR2 LQKENI. This CDR3 region has 14 residues. The CDR3 nucleotides are TGTGCCAGCTCACTAGGACAGCTTAACACTGAAGCTTTCTTT. Translation gives CASSLGQLNTEAFF. Variable domain in full (rest from reference TRBV18 and TRBJ1-1): NAGVMQNPRHLVRRRGQEARLRCSPMKGHSHVYWYRQLPEEGLKFMVYLQKENIIDESGMPKERFSAEFPKEGPSILRIQQVVRGDSAAYFCASSLGQLNTEAFFGQGTRLTVV.

The rearrangement uses TRBV7-6 and TRBJ2-5; D is unclear. CDR3 size: 16 residues. Germline assignment: CDR1 SGHVS and CDR2 FNYEAQ. Trimming removed 0 bases from V and 3 bases from J, with 14 bases in between. CDR3 sequence reads: CASSLAMGMAKETQYF. CDR3 bases: TGTGCCAGCAGCTTAGCGATGGGGATGGCGAAAGAGACCCAGTACTTC.

This clone was found once. The chain uses TRBV6-5 and TRBJ2-7, with D possibly matching TRBD1 (5 bases). V was pared by 5 bases and J by 7 bases, with 15 bases between. The CDR3 sequence is 13 residues long. CDR1 MNHEY and CDR2 SVGAGI come from the germline V gene. The CDR3, as DNA: TGTGCCAGCAGTACTCAACCAGCAGGGGAGCAGTACTTC. It is translated as CASSTQPAGEQYF.

This chain links TRBV5-6 with TRBJ1-1, with D hard to call. V dropped 2 bases and J dropped 0 bases, with 14 bases sitting between them. The CDR3 is 16 amino acids. The germline gives CDR1 SGHDT, CDR2 YYEEEE. CDR3 sequence reads: CASSLGPIIMNTEAFF. CDR3 sequence (DNA): TGTGCCAGCAGCTTAGGGCCGATAATCATGAACACTGAAGCTTTCTTT.

The CDR3 nucleotides are TGTGCCAGCAGTTCAAAGACAGGTAGCTATGGCTACACCTTC. Amino acids: CASSSKTGSYGYTF. This chain joins TRBV27 and TRBJ1-2, with D perhaps matching TRBD1 (6 bases). CDR1 is MNHEY and CDR2 is SMNVEV in the germline V gene (reference sequence). CDR3 length: 14 amino acids. V was clipped by 4 bases and J by 4 bases, with 13 bases between them.

This chain joins TRBV5-1 and TRBJ2-3; D perhaps matches TRBD1 (6 bases). Trimming left V 4 bases short and J 2 bases short, with 11 bases between. The CDR3 totals 14 residues. Germline V gene sequence: CDR1 SGHRS, CDR2 YFSETQ. Here the CDR3 reads CASSPRTATDTQYF. The CDR3 region has the DNA TGCGCCAGCAGCCCGAGGACAGCCACAGATACGCAGTATTTT.

The chain has TRBV6-1 and TRBJ1-5; 7 bases agree with TRBD1. CDR3 length equals 13 residues. V gave up 2 bases and J gave up 6 bases; unmatched junction bases: 1. The germline V gene has CDR1 MNHNS and CDR2 SASEGT. The CDR3 sequence is CASSERQGQPQHF. For the CDR3, the DNA is TGTGCCAGCAGTGAACGACAGGGTCAGCCCCAGCATTTT.

In its sample, this clone was seen a few times. This chain uses TRBV6-1 with TRBJ1-1, with 7 bases identical to TRBD1. The CDR3 loop spans 14 amino acids. V gave up 6 bases and J gave up 5 bases; unmatched junction bases: 9. The germline CDR1 and CDR2 sequences are MNHNS and SASEGT. The CDR3: CASSAAGGVTEAFF. CDR3 coding DNA: TGTGCCAGCAGCGCGGCAGGGGGGGTGACTGAAGCTTTCTTT.

The V call is TRBV7-8, the J call TRBJ1-4, with D maybe TRBD1 (6 bases). The CDR3 runs to 15 residues. Trimming shortened V by 5 bases and J by 8 bases, and 18 bases separated the two germline ends. Germline V gives CDR1 SGHVS, CDR2 FQNEAQ. The CDR3 here is CASSPPSGAGEKLFF. In DNA, the CDR3 is TGTGCCAGCAGCCCGCCCTCGGGGGCTGGGGAAAAACTGTTTTTT.

The CDR3 DNA is TGTGCCAGCAGCTTAAAAGGCGGACAGTCGAACACCGGGGAGCTGTTTTTT. Its protein product is CASSLKGGQSNTGELFF. The chain combines TRBV7-3 with TRBJ2-2, with a possible D match to TRBD1 (6 bases). There are 17 residues in the CDR3. The germline V gene encodes CDR1 SGHTA and CDR2 FQGTGA. Trimming cost V 1 base and J 0 bases, with 12 bases left between them. Supplemented by reference TRBV7-3 and TRBJ2-2, the full variable domain reads GAGVSQTPSNKVTEKGKYVELRCDPISGHTALYWYRQSLGQGPEFLIYFQGTGAADDSGLPNDRFFAVRPEGSVSTLKIQRTERGDSAVYLCASSLKGGQSNTGELFFGEGSRLTVL.

The V and J genes are TRBV6-5 and TRBJ1-3; D remains unclear. The CDR3 consists of 14 residues. V shed 5 bases and J shed 3 bases, with 11 bases lying between them. The germline gives CDR1 MNHEY, CDR2 SVGAGI. CDR3 sequence: CASSGGIVGNTIYF. The CDR3 nucleotides read TGTGCCAGCAGTGGAGGGATTGTTGGAAACACCATATATTTT.

The rearrangement uses TRBV19 and TRBJ1-6, with D possibly matching TRBD1 (5 bases). V was clipped by 6 bases and J by 6 bases, with 15 bases between them. This CDR3 is 15 amino acids long. The V gene's germline CDR1 is LNHDA and CDR2 SQIVND (reference sequence). Here the CDR3 reads CASRSGDGSNSPLHF. The CDR3 coding sequence is TGTGCCAGTAGGTCCGGGGACGGCTCTAATTCACCCCTCCACTTT.

The gene calls are TRBV14 and TRBJ2-3; 12 bases fit TRBD2. The CDR3 has 16 amino acids. Looked up from germline, CDR1 is SGHDN and CDR2 is FVKESK. Trimming cost V 4 bases and J 6 bases; bases outside gene matches: 8. The CDR3 is CASSPLGLAGIDTQYF. The CDR3 DNA is TGTGCCAGCAGCCCCCTAGGACTAGCGGGGATTGATACGCAGTATTTT.